The 2 T cell receptor beta chains below all came from one sample that was sequenced in a study of cytomegalovirus exposure and HLA in healthy donors (dated by TCRdb to 2016 to 2017). The library came from the immunoSEQ multiplex PCR assay. A mixture of 60 forward primers for TCR Vbeta segments and 13 reverse primers for TCR Jbeta segments was used in the multiplex PCR. Drawn from immuneACCESS, this table holds only the in-frame rearrangements with V and J called that TCRdb kept. Clones are partly lost; checked studies trace under half to an unresolved V gene and leave the rest unexplained. The sample table holds about 160,000 clones. Approximately 2% of the sample comes from the top ten. The sequenced material came from PBMCs. These receptors all come from a man under 40 in good health and CMV-seronegative.

J is TRBJ1-2 and V is TRBV5-1; D gene unclear. Looked up from germline, CDR1 is SGHRS and CDR2 is YFSETQ. The CDR3 is made up of 14 amino acids. V lost 0 bases and J lost 4, with 10 bases in between. The CDR3 bases are TGCGCCAGCAGCTTGGAGCCGTCTGGCTATGGCTACACCTTC. Protein product: CASSLEPSGYGYTF.

The gene calls are TRBV10-3 and TRBJ2-2; 8 bases map to TRBD2. The ends lost 8 bases at V and 6 bases at J; junction bases unmatched: 14. Per the germline V gene, CDR1 is ENHRY and CDR2 is SYGVKD. CDR3 length: 16 residues. CDR3 in DNA: TGTGCCATCCGGCGGAGCGGGGGTTCTCGTCCCGGGGAGCTGTTTTTT. Translated, it gives CAIRRSGGSRPGELFF.